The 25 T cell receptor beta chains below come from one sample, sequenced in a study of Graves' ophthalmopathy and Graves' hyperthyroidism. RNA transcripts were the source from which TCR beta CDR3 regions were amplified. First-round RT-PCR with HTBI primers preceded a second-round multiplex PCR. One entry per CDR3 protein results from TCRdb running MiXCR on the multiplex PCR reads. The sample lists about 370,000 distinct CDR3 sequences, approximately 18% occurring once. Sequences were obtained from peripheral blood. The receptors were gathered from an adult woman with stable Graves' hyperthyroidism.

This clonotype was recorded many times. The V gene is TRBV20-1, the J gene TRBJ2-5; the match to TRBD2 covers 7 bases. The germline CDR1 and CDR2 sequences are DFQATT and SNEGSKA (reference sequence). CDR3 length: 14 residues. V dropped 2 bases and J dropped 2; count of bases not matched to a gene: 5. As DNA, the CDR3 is TGCAGTGCTAGACGGCCTAGCGGACAAGAGACCCAGTACTTC. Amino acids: CSARRPSGQETQYF.

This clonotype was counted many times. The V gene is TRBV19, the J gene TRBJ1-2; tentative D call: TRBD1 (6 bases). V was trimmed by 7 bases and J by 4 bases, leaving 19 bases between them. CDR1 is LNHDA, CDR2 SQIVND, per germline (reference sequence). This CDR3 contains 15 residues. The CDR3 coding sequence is TGTGCCAGTACCGCAACACAGGGTTCCAGCTATGGCTACACCTTC. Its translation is CASTATQGSSYGYTF.

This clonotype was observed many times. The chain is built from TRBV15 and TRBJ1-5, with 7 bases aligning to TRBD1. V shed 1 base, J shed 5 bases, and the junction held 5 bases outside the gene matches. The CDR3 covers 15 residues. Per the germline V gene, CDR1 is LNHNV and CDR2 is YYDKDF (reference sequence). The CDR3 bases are TGTGCCACCAGCAGAGCCCAAGGGGGCGATCAGCCCCAGCATTTT. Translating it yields CATSRAQGGDQPQHF.

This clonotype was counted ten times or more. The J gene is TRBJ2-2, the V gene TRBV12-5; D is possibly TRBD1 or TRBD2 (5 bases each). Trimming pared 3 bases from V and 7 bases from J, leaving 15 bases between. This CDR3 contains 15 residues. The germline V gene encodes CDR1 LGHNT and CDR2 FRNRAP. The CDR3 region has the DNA TGTGCTAGTGGTTTTGGGGCCGGGGTTGACGGGGAGCTGTTTTTT. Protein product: CASGFGAGVDGELFF.

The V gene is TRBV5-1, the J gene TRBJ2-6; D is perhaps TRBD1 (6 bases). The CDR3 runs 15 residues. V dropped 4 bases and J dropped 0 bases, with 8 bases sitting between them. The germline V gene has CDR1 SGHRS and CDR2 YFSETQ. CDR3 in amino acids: CASSGQSSGANVLTF. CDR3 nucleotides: TGCGCCAGCAGCGGACAGAGCTCTGGGGCCAACGTCCTGACTTTC.

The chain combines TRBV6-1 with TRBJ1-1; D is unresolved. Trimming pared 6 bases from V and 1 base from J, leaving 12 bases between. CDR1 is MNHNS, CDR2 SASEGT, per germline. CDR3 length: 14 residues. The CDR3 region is CASRTDGKNTEAFF. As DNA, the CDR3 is TGTGCCAGCAGAACAGACGGAAAGAACACTGAAGCTTTCTTT.

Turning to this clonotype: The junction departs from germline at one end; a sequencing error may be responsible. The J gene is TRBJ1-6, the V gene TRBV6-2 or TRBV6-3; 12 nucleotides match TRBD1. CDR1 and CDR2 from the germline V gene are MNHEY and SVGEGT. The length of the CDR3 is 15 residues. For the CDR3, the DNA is TGTGCCTGCAGTTTGGGACAGGGGGCGAATTCAGCCCTCCACTTT. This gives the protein CACSLGQGANSALHF.

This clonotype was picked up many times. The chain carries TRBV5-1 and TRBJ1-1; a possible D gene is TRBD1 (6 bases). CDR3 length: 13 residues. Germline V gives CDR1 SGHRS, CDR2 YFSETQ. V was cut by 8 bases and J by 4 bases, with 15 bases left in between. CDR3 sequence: CASRTETFTEAFF. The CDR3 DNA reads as TGCGCCAGTAGGACAGAGACTTTCACTGAAGCTTTCTTT.

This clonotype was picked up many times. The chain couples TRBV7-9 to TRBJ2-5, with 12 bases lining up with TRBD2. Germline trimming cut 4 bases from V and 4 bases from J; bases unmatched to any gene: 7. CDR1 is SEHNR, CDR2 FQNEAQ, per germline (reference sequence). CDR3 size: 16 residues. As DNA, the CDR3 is TGTGCCAGCAGCTCACATCGGACTAGCGGGGTAGAGACCCAGTACTTC. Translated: CASSSHRTSGVETQYF. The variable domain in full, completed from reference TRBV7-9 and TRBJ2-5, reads DTGVSQNPRHKITKRGQNVTFRCDPISEHNRLYWYRQTLGQGPEFLTYFQNEAQLEKSRLLSDRFSAERPKGSFSTLEIQRTEQGDSAMYLCASSSHRTSGVETQYFGPGTRLLVL.

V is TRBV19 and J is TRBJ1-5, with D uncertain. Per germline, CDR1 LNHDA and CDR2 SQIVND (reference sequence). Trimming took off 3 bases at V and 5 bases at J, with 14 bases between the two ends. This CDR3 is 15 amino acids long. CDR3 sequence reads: CASSIFGGSHQPQHF. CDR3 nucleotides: TGTGCCAGTAGTATCTTTGGAGGATCCCATCAGCCCCAGCATTTT. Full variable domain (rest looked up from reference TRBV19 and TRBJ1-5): DGGITQSPKYLFRKEGQNVTLSCEQNLNHDAMYWYRQDPGQGLRLIYYSQIVNDFQKGDIAEGYSVSREKKESFPLTVTSAQKNPTAFYLCASSIFGGSHQPQHFGDGTRLSIL.

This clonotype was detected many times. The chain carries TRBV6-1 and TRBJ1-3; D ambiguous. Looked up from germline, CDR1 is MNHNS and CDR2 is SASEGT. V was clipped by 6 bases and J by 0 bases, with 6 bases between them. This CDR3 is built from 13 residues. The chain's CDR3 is CASRRSSGNTIYF. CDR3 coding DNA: TGTGCCAGCAGGAGATCCTCTGGAAACACCATATATTTT.

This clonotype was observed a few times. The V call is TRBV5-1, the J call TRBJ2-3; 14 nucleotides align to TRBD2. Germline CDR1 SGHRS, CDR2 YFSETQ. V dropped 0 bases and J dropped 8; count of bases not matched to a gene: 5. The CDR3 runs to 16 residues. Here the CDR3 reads CASSLEGLAGEATQYF. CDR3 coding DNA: TGCGCCAGCAGCTTGGAGGGACTAGCGGGAGAAGCTACGCAGTATTTT.

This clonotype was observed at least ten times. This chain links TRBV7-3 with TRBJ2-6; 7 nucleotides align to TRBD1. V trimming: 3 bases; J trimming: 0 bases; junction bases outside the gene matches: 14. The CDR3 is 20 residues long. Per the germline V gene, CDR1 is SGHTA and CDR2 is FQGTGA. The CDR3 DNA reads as TGTGCCAGCAGCTTCCAACCCCCGACAGGGAAACCCTCTGGGGCCAACGTCCTGACTTTC. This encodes CASSFQPPTGKPSGANVLTF. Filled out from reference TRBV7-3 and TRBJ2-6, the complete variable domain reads GAGVSQTPSNKVTEKGKYVELRCDPISGHTALYWYRQSLGQGPEFLIYFQGTGAADDSGLPNDRFFAVRPEGSVSTLKIQRTERGDSAVYLCASSFQPPTGKPSGANVLTFGAGSRLTVL.

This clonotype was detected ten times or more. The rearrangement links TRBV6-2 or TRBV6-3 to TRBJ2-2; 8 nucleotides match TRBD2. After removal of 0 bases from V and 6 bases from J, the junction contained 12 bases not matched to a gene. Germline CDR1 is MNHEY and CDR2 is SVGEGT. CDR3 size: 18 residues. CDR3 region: CASSYSSGGPGIAGELFF. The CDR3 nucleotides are TGTGCCAGCAGTTACTCGTCGGGAGGGCCGGGAATCGCCGGGGAGCTGTTTTTT.

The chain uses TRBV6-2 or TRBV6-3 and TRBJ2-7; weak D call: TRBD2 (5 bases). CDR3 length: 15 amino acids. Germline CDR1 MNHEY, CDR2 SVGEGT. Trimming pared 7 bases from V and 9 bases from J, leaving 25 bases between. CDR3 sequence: CASNTIPGTGGGQYF. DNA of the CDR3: TGTGCCAGCAACACCATACCAGGTACCGGAGGTGGGCAGTACTTC.

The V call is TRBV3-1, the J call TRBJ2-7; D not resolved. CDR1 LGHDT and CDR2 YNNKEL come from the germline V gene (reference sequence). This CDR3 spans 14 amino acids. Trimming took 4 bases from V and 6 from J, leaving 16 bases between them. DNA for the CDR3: TGTGCCAGCAGCCCCTTCAGAAAGAAACTCGAGCAGTACTTC. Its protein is CASSPFRKKLEQYF.

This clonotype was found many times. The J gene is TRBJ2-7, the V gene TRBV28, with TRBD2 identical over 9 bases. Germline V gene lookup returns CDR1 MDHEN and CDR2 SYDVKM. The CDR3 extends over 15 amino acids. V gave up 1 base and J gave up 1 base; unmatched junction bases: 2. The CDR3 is CASSLLTSGSYEQYF. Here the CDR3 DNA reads TGTGCCAGCAGTTTATTGACTAGCGGATCCTACGAGCAGTACTTC.

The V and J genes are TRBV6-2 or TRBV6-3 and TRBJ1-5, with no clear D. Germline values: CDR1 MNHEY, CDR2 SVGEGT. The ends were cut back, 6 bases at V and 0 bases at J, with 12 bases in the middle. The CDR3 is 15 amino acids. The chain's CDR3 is CASRPTGNSNQPQHF. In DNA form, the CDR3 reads TGTGCCAGCAGGCCCACGGGGAATAGCAATCAGCCCCAGCATTTT.

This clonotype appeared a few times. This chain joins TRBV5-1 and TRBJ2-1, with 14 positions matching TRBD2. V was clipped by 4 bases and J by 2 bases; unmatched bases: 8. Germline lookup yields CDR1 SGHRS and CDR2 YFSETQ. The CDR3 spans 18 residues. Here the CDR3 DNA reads TGCGCCAGCAGCCCCGGGACTAGCGGGAGAGGTCCCTACAATGAGCAGTTCTTC. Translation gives CASSPGTSGRGPYNEQFF.

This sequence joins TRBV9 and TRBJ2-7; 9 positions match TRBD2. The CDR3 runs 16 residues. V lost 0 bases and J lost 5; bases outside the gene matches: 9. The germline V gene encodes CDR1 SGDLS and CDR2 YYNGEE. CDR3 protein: CASSVGVSSGNNEQYF. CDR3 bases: TGTGCCAGCAGCGTAGGGGTGTCTAGCGGGAATAACGAGCAGTACTTC.

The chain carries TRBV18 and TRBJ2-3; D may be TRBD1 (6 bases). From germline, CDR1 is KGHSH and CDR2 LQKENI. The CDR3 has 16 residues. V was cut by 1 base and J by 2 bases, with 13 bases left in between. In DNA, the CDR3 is TGTGCCAGCTCACCACTGTACAGGGAATCCACAGATACGCAGTATTTT. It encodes CASSPLYRESTDTQYF.

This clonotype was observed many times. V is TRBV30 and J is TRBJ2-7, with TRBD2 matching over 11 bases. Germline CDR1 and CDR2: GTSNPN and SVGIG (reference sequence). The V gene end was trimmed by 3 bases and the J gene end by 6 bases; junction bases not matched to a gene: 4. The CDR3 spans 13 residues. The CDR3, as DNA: TGTGCCTGGAGGACTAGCGGGACCGGCGAGCAGTACTTC. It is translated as CAWRTSGTGEQYF.

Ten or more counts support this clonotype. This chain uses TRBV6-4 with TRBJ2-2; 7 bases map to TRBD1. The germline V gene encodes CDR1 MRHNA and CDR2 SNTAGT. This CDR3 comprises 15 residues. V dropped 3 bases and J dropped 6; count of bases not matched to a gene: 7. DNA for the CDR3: TGTGCCAGCAGTGATGCAGGGGGAAGTTCCGGGGAGCTGTTTTTT. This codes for CASSDAGGSSGELFF.

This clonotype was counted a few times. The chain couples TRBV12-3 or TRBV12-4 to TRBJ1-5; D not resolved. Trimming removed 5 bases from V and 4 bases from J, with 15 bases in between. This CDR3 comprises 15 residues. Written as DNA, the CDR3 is TGTGCCAGCAGTCCGGACCTCTTAAGTAATCAGCCCCAGCATTTT. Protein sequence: CASSPDLLSNQPQHF.

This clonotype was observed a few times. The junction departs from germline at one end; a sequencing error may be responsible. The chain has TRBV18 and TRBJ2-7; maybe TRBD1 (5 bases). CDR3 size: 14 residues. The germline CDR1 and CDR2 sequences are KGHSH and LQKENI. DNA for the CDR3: TGTGCCAACTCACCACCTACAGGTCCGTACGAGCAGTACTTC. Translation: CANSPPTGPYEQYF.